Reported below is one T cell receptor (beta chain). Its antigen remains unidentified. The sample originates from a study of T cell responses to AZD1222 COVID-19 vaccine. Data came from immunoSEQ multiplex PCR; TCRdb stores just in-frame clones and leaves some out. This sample has about 140,000 clones, with 85% to 90% found just once. Study-level findings and limits: Recipients of AZD1222 seropositive at baseline numbered only 6 or 7. Across spike, vaccine-associated CD4 TCRs were found, dominant at 160-218 and 743-854.

The ends were cut back, 5 bases at V and 5 bases at J, with 13 bases in the middle. This CDR3 is 14 amino acids long. CDR1 is SGDLS, CDR2 YYNGEE, per germline. The J gene is TRBJ2-2, the V gene TRBV9, with D possibly called TRBD1 or TRBD2 (6 bases each). The clonotype was recovered from an adult in good health. This material consisted of peripheral blood, taken on day 0 of AZD1222 vaccination. This CDR3 is CASRRQAGTGELFF. In nucleotides, the CDR3 is TGTGCCAGCAGAAGACAGGCGGGGACCGGGGAGCTGTTTTTT.